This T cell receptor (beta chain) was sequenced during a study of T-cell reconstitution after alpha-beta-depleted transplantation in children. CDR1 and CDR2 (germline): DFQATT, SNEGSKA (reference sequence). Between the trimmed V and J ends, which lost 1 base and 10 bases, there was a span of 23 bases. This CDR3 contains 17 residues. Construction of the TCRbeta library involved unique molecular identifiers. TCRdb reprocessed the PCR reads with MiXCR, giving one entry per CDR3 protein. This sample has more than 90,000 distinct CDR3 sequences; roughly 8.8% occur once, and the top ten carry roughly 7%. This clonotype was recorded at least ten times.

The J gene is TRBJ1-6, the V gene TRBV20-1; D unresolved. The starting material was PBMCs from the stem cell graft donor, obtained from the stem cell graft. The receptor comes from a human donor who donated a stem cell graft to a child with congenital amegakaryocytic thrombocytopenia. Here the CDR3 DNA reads TGCAGTGCTAGAGCCATCCGGACCGACCTTTTAACGTCACCCCTCCACTTT. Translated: CSARAIRTDLLTSPLHF.